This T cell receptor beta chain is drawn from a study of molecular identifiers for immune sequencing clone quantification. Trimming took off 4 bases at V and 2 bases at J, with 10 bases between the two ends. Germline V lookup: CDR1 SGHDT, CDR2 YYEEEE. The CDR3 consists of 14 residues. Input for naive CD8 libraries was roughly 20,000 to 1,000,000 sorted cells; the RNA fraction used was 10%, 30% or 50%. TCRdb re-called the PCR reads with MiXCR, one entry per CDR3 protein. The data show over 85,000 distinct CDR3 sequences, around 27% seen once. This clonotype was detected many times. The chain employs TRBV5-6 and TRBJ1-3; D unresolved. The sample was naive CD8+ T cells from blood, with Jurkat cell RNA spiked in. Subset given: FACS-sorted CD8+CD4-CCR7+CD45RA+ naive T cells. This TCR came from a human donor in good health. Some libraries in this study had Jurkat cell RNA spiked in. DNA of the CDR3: TGTGCCAGCAGCGCGGAACCCGCTGGAAACACCATATATTTT. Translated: CASSAEPAGNTIYF.